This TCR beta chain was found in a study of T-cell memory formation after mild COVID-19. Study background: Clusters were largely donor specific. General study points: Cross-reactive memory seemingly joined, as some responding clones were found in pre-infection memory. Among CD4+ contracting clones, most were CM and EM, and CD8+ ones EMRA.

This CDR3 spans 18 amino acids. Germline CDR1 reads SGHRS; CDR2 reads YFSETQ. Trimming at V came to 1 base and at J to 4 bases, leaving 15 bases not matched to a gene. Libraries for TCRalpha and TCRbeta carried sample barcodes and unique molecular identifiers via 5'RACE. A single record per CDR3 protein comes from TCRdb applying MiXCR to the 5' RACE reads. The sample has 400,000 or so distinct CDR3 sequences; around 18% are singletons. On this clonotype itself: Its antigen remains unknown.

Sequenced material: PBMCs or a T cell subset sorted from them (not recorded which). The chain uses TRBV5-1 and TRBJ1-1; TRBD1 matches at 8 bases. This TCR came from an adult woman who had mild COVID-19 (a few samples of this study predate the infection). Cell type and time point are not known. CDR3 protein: CASSLSERQGIYGTEAFF. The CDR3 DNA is TGCGCCAGCAGCTTGAGCGAGAGACAGGGGATTTATGGCACTGAAGCTTTCTTT.